This is a list of T cell receptor beta chains from one sample in a study of cytomegalovirus exposure and HLA in healthy donors. Assay: immunoSEQ multiplex PCR; the TCRdb copy retains only in-frame clones and omits some. This sample carries 200,000 to 250,000 clones, approximately 78% of them seen once, and the ten largest clones take approximately 2.9%. Sequencing input: PBMCs. The receptors here all came from a man in his thirties or forties in good health and CMV-seronegative. CDR3s include the opening cysteine and the closing phenylalanine or tryptophan. The D gene is left open where the match is weak. The listing skips clone size in some rows; elsewhere it reads once, few, many or a size class.

v_gene	abundance	d_gene	j_gene	CDR3aa	CDR3nt
TRBV18	-	-	TRBJ1-2	CASSPPPAGVYGYTF	TGTGCCAGCTCACCACCTCCTGCAGGGGTCTATGGCTACACCTTC
TRBV7-2	-	-	TRBJ2-1	CASSLLPPAYNEQFF	TGTGCCAGCAGCTTGTTGCCCCCAGCCTACAATGAGCAGTTCTTC
TRBV5-1	-	-	TRBJ2-2	CASSPSTGRVGELFF	TGCGCCAGCAGCCCCTCAACAGGGCGGGTCGGGGAGCTGTTTTTT
TRBV11-3	-	TRBD1	TRBJ2-7	CASSLKWVPTGVHEQYF	TGTGCCAGCAGCTTAAAGTGGGTCCCTACAGGGGTTCACGAGCAGTACTTC
TRBV5-3	-	TRBD2	TRBJ2-7	CARSLGLAGGMGEQYF	TGTGCCAGAAGCTTGGGACTAGCGGGGGGAATGGGCGAGCAGTACTTC
TRBV7-6	few	-	TRBJ2-3	CASSLADGTDTQYF	TGTGCCAGCAGCTTGGCGGATGGCACAGATACGCAGTATTTT
TRBV4-3	-	TRBD2	TRBJ2-3	CASSQDLADTDTQYF	TGCGCCAGCAGCCAAGATCTAGCGGACACAGATACGCAGTATTTT
TRBV11-2	-	TRBD2	TRBJ2-1	CASSLSGSYNEQFF	TGTGCCAGCAGCTTAAGCGGGAGCTACAATGAGCAGTTCTTC
TRBV5-6	once	-	TRBJ1-3	CASSLNAAGNTIYF	TGTGCCAGCAGCTTGAATGCGGCCGGAAACACCATATATTTT
TRBV6-1	-	TRBD1	TRBJ2-5	CASNRQGFSQETQYF	TGTGCCAGCAATCGACAGGGGTTTAGTCAAGAGACCCAGTACTTC
TRBV19	-	TRBD1	TRBJ1-2	CASSILQGVDYTF	TGTGCCAGTAGTATATTGCAGGGGGTTGACTACACCTTC
TRBV5-1	-	TRBD2	TRBJ2-1	CASSQTSGRPLSSYNEQFF	TGCGCCAGCAGCCAGACTAGCGGGCGCCCTCTGAGCTCCTACAATGAGCAGTTCTTC
TRBV7-9	-	-	TRBJ2-3	CSSSPWGPTDTQYF	TGTTCCAGCAGCCCCTGGGGGCCCACAGATACGCAGTATTTT
TRBV11-2	-	-	TRBJ2-5	CASSLGGSQETQYF	TGTGCCAGCAGCTTGGGCGGGTCCCAAGAGACCCAGTACTTC
TRBV18	once	TRBD1	TRBJ2-1	CASSSGQGFNEQFF	TGTGCCAGCTCATCGGGACAGGGATTCAATGAGCAGTTCTTC
TRBV6-5	-	TRBD1	TRBJ1-2	CASSYWTGGGYTF	TGTGCCAGCAGTTACTGGACAGGGGGTGGCTACACCTTC
TRBV15	-	-	TRBJ2-5	CATSRTAFSGETQYF	TGTGCCACCAGCAGAACAGCCTTCTCTGGGGAGACCCAGTACTTC
TRBV6-1	-	-	TRBJ1-5	CASSEAGDQPQHF	TGTGCCAGCAGTGAAGCAGGGGATCAGCCCCAGCATTTT
TRBV19	-	-	TRBJ2-1	CASLQATALFF	TGTGCCAGCTTGCAGGCTACCGCTTTGTTCTTC
TRBV5-8	few	TRBD1	TRBJ1-6	CASSLGGQGSSPLHF	TGTGCCAGCAGCTTGGGAGGACAGGGGAGTTCACCCCTCCACTTT
TRBV6-5	once	-	TRBJ2-7	CASSLAAESYEQYF	TGTGCCAGCAGCCTTGCCGCGGAGAGTTACGAGCAGTACTTC
TRBV27	few	TRBD1	TRBJ1-4	CASSLIVPGTDNEKLFF	TGTGCCAGCAGTTTAATTGTTCCCGGGACAGACAATGAAAAACTGTTTTTT
TRBV5-4	-	-	TRBJ2-4	CASSPHRDTENIQYF	TGTGCCAGCAGCCCCCACAGGGATACGGAAAACATTCAGTACTTC
TRBV5-1	-	TRBD2	TRBJ2-3	CASSVTSSTDTQYF	TGCGCCAGCAGCGTGACTAGCAGCACAGATACGCAGTATTTT
TRBV5-1	-	TRBD1	TRBJ2-2	CASSSPGQGASGELFF	TGCGCCAGCAGTTCCCCGGGACAGGGGGCCTCCGGGGAGCTGTTTTTT
TRBV27	-	TRBD1	TRBJ2-7	CASSFFPTGAYEQYF	TGTGCCAGCAGTTTCTTCCCGACAGGGGCTTACGAGCAGTACTTC
TRBV19	-	TRBD1	TRBJ1-6	CASRGQGENSPLHF	TGTGCCAGTAGGGGACAGGGCGAAAATTCACCCCTCCACTTT
TRBV9	-	-	TRBJ2-7	CASSVARDTTTYEQYF	TGTGCCAGCAGCGTAGCGAGGGACACTACTACCTACGAGCAGTACTTC
TRBV11-2	-	-	TRBJ2-5	CASSLGLGAAGAQYF	TGTGCCAGCAGCTTAGGACTGGGGGCGGCAGGGGCCCAGTACTTC
TRBV7-8	-	TRBD2	TRBJ2-5	CASSFPLGSLAGGETQYF	TGTGCCAGCAGCTTTCCTCTTGGGAGTCTGGCGGGGGGAGAGACCCAGTACTTC
TRBV9	-	-	TRBJ1-1	CASSAPGASGTEAFF	TGTGCCAGCAGCGCTCCGGGAGCCTCGGGGACTGAAGCTTTCTTT
TRBV5-1	-	-	TRBJ2-6	CASSPDSGSGASVLTF	TGCGCCAGCAGCCCGGACAGCGGCTCTGGGGCCAGCGTCCTGACTTTC
TRBV2	-	-	TRBJ2-1	CASRGDFYNEQFF	TGTGCCAGCAGAGGGGACTTTTACAATGAGCAGTTCTTC
TRBV12-5	-	-	TRBJ1-1	CASAQTGNTEAFF	TGTGCTAGTGCCCAGACAGGCAACACTGAAGCTTTCTTT
TRBV6-1	once	TRBD2	TRBJ2-6	CASSGGGVPGANVLTF	TGTGCCAGCAGTGGGGGGGGTGTTCCTGGGGCCAACGTCCTGACTTTC
TRBV4-3	-	-	TRBJ1-2	CASSQDSDGQSWGYTF	TGCGCCAGCAGCCAAGATTCCGATGGGCAGTCGTGGGGCTACACCTTC
TRBV6-1	few	-	TRBJ1-6	CASSTGTFYSPLHF	TGTGCCAGCAGTACCGGGACTTTCTATTCACCCCTCCACTTT
TRBV6-4	-	-	TRBJ1-1	CASRQSDRRQAFF	TGTGCCAGCAGACAATCCGACAGAAGGCAAGCTTTCTTT
TRBV19	-	TRBD1	TRBJ1-2	CASSIRGQHYGYTF	TGTGCCAGTAGTATTAGGGGACAGCATTATGGCTACACCTTC
TRBV6-1	once	-	TRBJ2-7	CASSVRRRGGSYEQYF	TGTGCCAGCAGTGTTCGACGACGAGGAGGGAGCTACGAGCAGTACTTC
TRBV15	-	-	TRBJ2-7	CATSLARGEQYF	TGTGCCACCAGCCTGGCAAGGGGAGAGCAGTACTTC
TRBV6-6	-	TRBD1	TRBJ1-2	CASSYGTGGGYTF	TGTGCCAGCAGTTACGGGACAGGGGGTGGCTACACCTTC
TRBV7-6	-	TRBD2	TRBJ2-7	CASSLGAGGIDEQYF	TGTGCCAGCAGCCTCGGCGCGGGAGGCATCGACGAGCAGTACTTC
TRBV15	-	-	TRBJ2-7	CATSRDIYPHEQYF	TGTGCCACCAGCAGAGATATTTATCCCCACGAGCAGTACTTC
TRBV5-1	few	TRBD1	TRBJ2-2	CASSFGPTGLNTGELFF	TGCGCCAGCAGCTTTGGTCCGACAGGGTTGAACACCGGGGAGCTGTTTTTT
TRBV5-1	once	TRBD1	TRBJ1-3	CASSSGQFSGNTIYF	TGCGCTAGCAGCTCGGGACAGTTCTCTGGAAACACCATATATTTT
TRBV6-6	few	-	TRBJ2-6	CASSYSGASVLTF	TGTGCCAGCAGTTATTCTGGGGCCAGCGTCCTGACTTTC
TRBV5-4	-	TRBD1	TRBJ2-5	CASSPGPPGQGTEAQYF	TGTGCCAGCAGCCCGGGTCCCCCGGGACAGGGTACGGAGGCCCAGTACTTC
TRBV7-9	-	-	TRBJ1-1	CASSLKSNAQGFEAFF	TGTGCCAGCAGCCTCAAATCAAACGCGCAGGGATTTGAAGCTTTCTTT
TRBV6-4	-	TRBD2	TRBJ2-7	CASSGLGLAGRLEYEQYF	TGTGCCAGCAGTGGGCTTGGACTAGCGGGGCGACTCGAGTACGAGCAGTACTTC
TRBV2	-	TRBD2	TRBJ2-2	CASSGIAGGNTGELFF	TGTGCCAGCAGTGGTATAGCGGGGGGGAACACCGGGGAGCTGTTTTTT
TRBV27	once	-	TRBJ2-3	CASSLTGRNTDTQYF	TGTGCCAGCAGCCTGACAGGGAGGAACACAGATACGCAGTATTTT